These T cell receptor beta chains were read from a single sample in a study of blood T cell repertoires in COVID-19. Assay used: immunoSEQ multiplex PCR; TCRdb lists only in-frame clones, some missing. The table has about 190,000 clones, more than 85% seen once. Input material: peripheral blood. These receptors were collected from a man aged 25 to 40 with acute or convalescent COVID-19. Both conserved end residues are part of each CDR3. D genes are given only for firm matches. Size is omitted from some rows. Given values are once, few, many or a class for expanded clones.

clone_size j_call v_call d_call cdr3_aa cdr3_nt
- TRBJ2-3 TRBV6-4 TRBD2 CASSETSGTDTQYF TGTGCCAGCAGCGAGACTAGCGGGACAGATACGCAGTATTTT
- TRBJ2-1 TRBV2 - CASNGDWGLTFF TGTGCCAGCAATGGAGATTGGGGACTGACGTTCTTC
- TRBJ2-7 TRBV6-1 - CASTLMQNDEQYF TGTGCCAGCACTCTAATGCAAAACGACGAGCAGTACTTC
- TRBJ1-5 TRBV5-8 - CASSPPRQGGLNQPQHF TGTGCCAGCAGCCCCCCCCGGCAGGGTGGCCTGAATCAGCCCCAGCATTTT
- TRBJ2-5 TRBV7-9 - CASSGITQYF TGTGCCAGCAGCGGCATTACCCAGTACTTC
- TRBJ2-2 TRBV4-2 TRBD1 CASSHGDRVDGELFF TGTGCCAGCAGCCATGGGGACAGGGTGGACGGGGAGCTGTTTTTT
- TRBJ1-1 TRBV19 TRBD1 CASSITGAKNTEAFF TGTGCCAGTAGTATAACAGGGGCGAAAAACACTGAAGCTTTCTTT
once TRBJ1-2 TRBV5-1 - CASSLGVGQDGYTF TGCGCCAGCAGCTTGGGAGTGGGGCAAGATGGCTACACCTTC
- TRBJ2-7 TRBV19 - CASSIGGGTATYEQYF TGTGCCAGTAGTATAGGGGGGGGCACCGCGACCTACGAGCAGTACTTC
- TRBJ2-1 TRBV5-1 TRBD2 CASSSRMRASGTSLRNEQFF TGCGCCAGCAGCTCAAGAATGCGAGCTAGCGGGACCTCCCTGAGGAATGAGCAGTTCTTC
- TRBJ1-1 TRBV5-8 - CASSATKEAFF TGTGCCAGCAGCGCGACAAAGGAAGCTTTCTTT
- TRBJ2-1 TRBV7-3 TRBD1 CASSLDRSSYNEQFF TGTGCCAGCAGCTTGGACAGGAGCTCCTACAATGAGCAGTTCTTC
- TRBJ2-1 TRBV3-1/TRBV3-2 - CASSLHRSSYNEQFF TGTGCCAGCAGCCTTCATAGGAGTTCCTACAATGAGCAGTTCTTC
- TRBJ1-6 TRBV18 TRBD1 CASSPGQDYSPLHF TGTGCCAGCTCACCGGGACAGGATTATTCACCCCTCCACTTT
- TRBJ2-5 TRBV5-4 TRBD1 CASSTRDSQETQYF TGTGCCAGCAGTACCCGGGACAGCCAAGAGACCCAGTACTTC
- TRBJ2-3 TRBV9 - CASSVREQSTDTQYF TGTGCCAGCAGCGTTCGGGAACAAAGCACAGATACGCAGTATTTT
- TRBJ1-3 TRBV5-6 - CASSLVPQATSGNTIYF TGTGCCAGCAGCTTGGTCCCGCAGGCTACCTCTGGAAACACCATATATTTT
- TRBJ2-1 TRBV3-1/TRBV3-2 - CASSQDPESYEQFF TGTGCCAGCAGCCAAGATCCGGAGTCTTATGAGCAGTTCTTC
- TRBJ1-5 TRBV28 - CASRKMDSQPQHF TGTGCCAGCAGAAAAATGGACAGTCAGCCCCAGCATTTT
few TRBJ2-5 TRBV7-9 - CASSRMLERETQYF TGTGCCAGCAGCCGCATGCTGGAGCGAGAGACCCAGTACTTC
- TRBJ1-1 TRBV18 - CASSPRRGNVDTEAFF TGTGCCAGCTCACCTCGGCGGGGGAACGTGGACACTGAAGCTTTCTTT
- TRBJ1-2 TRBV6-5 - CASSRKSGYTF TGTGCCAGCAGCAGAAAAAGTGGCTACACCTTC
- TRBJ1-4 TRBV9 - CASSVGPPRRPTNEKLFF TGTGCCAGCAGCGTAGGTCCCCCTCGGCGGCCAACTAATGAAAAACTGTTTTTT
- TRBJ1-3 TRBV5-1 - CASSLNFNGNTIYF TGCGCCAGCAGCTTGAACTTTAACGGAAACACCATATATTTT
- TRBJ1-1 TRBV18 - CASSDNSGQRNTEAFF TGTGCCAGCTCGGATAATTCGGGACAAAGAAACACTGAAGCTTTCTTT
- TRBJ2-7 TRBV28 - CASRLQGSYEQYF TGTGCCAGCAGATTACAGGGTTCCTACGAGCAGTACTTC
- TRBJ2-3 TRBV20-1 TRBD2 CSASGIAGGPPDTQYF TGCAGTGCTAGTGGAATAGCGGGGGGGCCTCCAGATACGCAGTATTTT
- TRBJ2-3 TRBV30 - CAWSLSADTQYF TGTGCCTGGAGCCTGAGCGCGGATACGCAGTATTTT
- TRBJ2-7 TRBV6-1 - CASSESAVGGGRKQYF TGTGCCAGCAGTGAAAGCGCCGTAGGGGGGGGGCGGAAGCAGTACTTC
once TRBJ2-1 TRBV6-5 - CASRYIGARNEQFF TGTGCCAGCAGATACATAGGGGCTCGTAATGAGCAGTTCTTC
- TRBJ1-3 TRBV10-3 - CAISEWQGSLGNTIYF TGTGCCATCAGTGAATGGCAGGGGAGTTTGGGAAACACCATATATTTT
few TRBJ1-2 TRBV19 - CASSIRKTQGKDYTF TGTGCCAGTAGTATACGGAAGACTCAGGGGAAGGACTACACCTTC
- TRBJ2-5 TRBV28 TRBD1 CASSSIPGQGRETQYF TGTGCCAGCAGTTCGATACCGGGACAGGGGAGAGAGACCCAGTACTTC
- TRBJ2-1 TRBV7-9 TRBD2 CASSPLLAGVEQFF TGTGCCAGCAGCCCCTTATTAGCGGGAGTTGAGCAGTTCTTC
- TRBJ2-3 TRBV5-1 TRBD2 CASSSGAGGLMGDTQYF TGCGCCAGCAGCTCTGGAGCGGGGGGGCTTATGGGAGATACGCAGTATTTT
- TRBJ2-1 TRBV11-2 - CASSLDRGEVYEQFF TGTGCCAGCAGCTTAGATCGAGGGGAGGTGTATGAGCAGTTCTTC
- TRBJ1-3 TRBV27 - CASRPTGLGNTIYF TGTGCCAGCAGACCGACAGGATTAGGAAACACCATATATTTT
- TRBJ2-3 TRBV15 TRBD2 CATSSSGKITDTQYF TGTGCCACCAGTTCGAGCGGGAAAATTACAGATACGCAGTATTTT
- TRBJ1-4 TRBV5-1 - CASSLATGFNEKLFF TGCGCCAGCAGCTTGGCCACAGGATTCAATGAAAAACTGTTTTTT
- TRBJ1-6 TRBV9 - CASSVEESAYNSPLHF TGTGCCAGCAGCGTAGAAGAGTCCGCCTATAATTCACCCCTCCACTTT
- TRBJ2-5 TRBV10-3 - CAISSGQETQYF TGTGCCATCAGTTCGGGGCAAGAGACCCAGTACTTC
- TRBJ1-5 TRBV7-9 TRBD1 CASSPGQGVFNQPQHF TGTGCCAGCTCCCCGGGACAGGGGGTGTTCAATCAGCCCCAGCATTTT
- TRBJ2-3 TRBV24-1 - CATSDQGQATQYF TGTGCCACCAGTGACCAAGGACAAGCTACGCAGTATTTT
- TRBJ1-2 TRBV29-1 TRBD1 CSGTGGGGYTF TGCAGCGGGACAGGGGGCGGTGGCTACACCTTC
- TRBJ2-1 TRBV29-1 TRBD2 CSVTEGSRTSGTGYNEQFF TGCAGCGTTACGGAGGGGAGTAGGACTAGCGGAACTGGCTACAATGAGCAGTTCTTC
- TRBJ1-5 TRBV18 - CASSPAGAMGNQPQHF TGTGCCAGCTCACCAGCCGGAGCCATGGGCAATCAGCCCCAGCATTTT
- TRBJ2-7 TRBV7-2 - CASSHDLSEQYF TGTGCCAGCAGCCATGACTTGAGCGAGCAGTACTTC
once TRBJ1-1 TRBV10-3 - CAIRPRNMNTEAFF TGTGCCATAAGACCGAGGAATATGAACACTGAAGCTTTCTTT
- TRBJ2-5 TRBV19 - CASSPPGGGAWETQYF TGTGCCAGTAGTCCCCCTGGGGGGGGCGCCTGGGAGACCCAGTACTTC